These T cell receptor beta chains were read from a single sample in a study of CD8+CD57+ T cells in acquired aplastic anemia. From the reads, TCRdb called clonotypes with MiXCR, one entry per CDR3 protein. The table records about 110,000 distinct CDR3 sequences, about half of them present only once. Specimen: sorted CD4+, CD8+, or CD8+CD57+ T cells (not recorded which) from PBMCs. The receptors were sampled from a human donor in good health, serving as a control. The CDR3 runs from the conserved cysteine through the conserved F or W. The D gene is left open where the match is weak. The size entry is marked missing in some rows and otherwise reads once, few, many or a size class.

cdr3_aa,cdr3_nt,clone_size,cdr3_length,d_call,v_call,j_call
CASSGPTRDLTGELFF,TGTGCCAGCAGCGGTCCGACAAGGGACCTCACCGGGGAGCTGTTTTTT,many,16,.,TRBV9,TRBJ2-2
CASSYETGDYEQYF,TGTGCCAGCAGCTACGAGACAGGAGACTACGAGCAGTACTTC,many,14,.,TRBV7-6,TRBJ2-7
CSTKRDPSGYEQYF,TGCAGCACCAAACGGGACCCGAGTGGGTACGAGCAGTACTTC,.,14,.,TRBV29-1,TRBJ2-7
CASTTVQISFYGYTF,TGTGCCAGCACTACTGTGCAGATAAGTTTCTATGGCTACACCTTC,.,15,.,TRBV2,TRBJ1-2
CASSEAGTGKNTIYF,TGTGCCAGCAGTGAGGCCGGGACAGGGAAGAACACCATATATTTT,few,15,TRBD1,TRBV6-1,TRBJ1-3
CASSQGFSQGGYTF,TGTGCCAGCAGCCAAGGGTTTTCCCAAGGCGGCTACACCTTC,many,14,.,TRBV4-2,TRBJ1-2
CASSGSGGRSYNEQFF,TGTGCCAGCAGTGGTTCAGGGGGAAGGTCCTACAATGAGCAGTTCTTC,many,16,TRBD1,TRBV25-1,TRBJ2-1
CASSQGQNTEAFF,TGCGCCAGCAGCCAAGGACAAAACACTGAAGCTTTCTTT,many,13,.,TRBV4-1,TRBJ1-1
CSVESGSGEQYF,TGCAGCGTTGAGTCAGGGTCTGGCGAGCAGTACTTC,.,12,.,TRBV29-1,TRBJ2-7
CASSGTGDNSPLHF,TGTGCCAGCAGTGGGACAGGGGATAATTCACCCCTCCACTTT,once,14,TRBD1,TRBV25-1,TRBJ1-6
CASRTDRYEAFF,TGTGCCAGCAGAACCGACAGATATGAAGCTTTCTTT,.,12,.,TRBV6-1,TRBJ1-1
CASSLGLAYVNGQFF,TGTGCCAGCAGCTTAGGACTAGCGTACGTGAATGGGCAGTTCTTC,.,15,TRBD2,TRBV7-3,TRBJ2-1
CATSEAVGEGYTF,TGTGCCACCAGCGAAGCGGTGGGGGAGGGCTACACCTTC,many,13,.,TRBV24-1,TRBJ1-2
CASSLSENTEAFF,TGCGCCAGCAGCTTGTCAGAGAACACTGAAGCTTTCTTT,many,13,.,TRBV5-1,TRBJ1-1
CASSLGGGGNQPQHF,TGTGCCAGCAGCTTAGGAGGGGGTGGCAATCAGCCCCAGCATTTT,many,15,.,TRBV7-2,TRBJ1-5
CASSSPGQGTYEQYF,TGTGCCAGCAGTTCACCGGGACAGGGGACCTACGAGCAGTACTTC,.,15,TRBD1,TRBV2,TRBJ2-7
CSALRQGSETQYF,TGCAGTGCTCTGAGACAGGGATCAGAGACCCAGTACTTC,.,13,TRBD1,TRBV20-1,TRBJ2-5
CASSAKYNEQFF,TGTGCCAGCAGTGCGAAGTACAATGAGCAGTTCTTC,.,12,.,TRBV25-1,TRBJ2-1
CASSSRTGLNTEAFF,TGTGCCAGCAGCTCCCGGACAGGGTTGAACACTGAAGCTTTCTTT,many,15,TRBD1,TRBV11-2,TRBJ1-1
CSARARDTPGEQYF,TGCAGTGCTAGAGCCCGGGACACTCCGGGCGAGCAGTACTTC,many,14,.,TRBV20-1,TRBJ2-7
CSASLEDRGYYGYTF,TGCAGTGCTAGTTTGGAGGACAGGGGGTACTATGGCTACACCTTC,.,15,TRBD1,TRBV20-1,TRBJ1-2
CASSLVPGGDEQYF,TGTGCCAGCAGCTTAGTACCAGGGGGCGACGAGCAGTACTTC,many,14,TRBD1,TRBV7-8,TRBJ2-7
CATSRDGGAVNEQFF,TGTGCCACCAGCAGAGATGGGGGGGCAGTCAATGAGCAGTTCTTC,.,15,.,TRBV15,TRBJ2-1
CSVEGGAGTYNEQFF,TGCAGCGTTGAAGGGGGAGCGGGGACCTACAATGAGCAGTTCTTC,few,15,TRBD2,TRBV29-1,TRBJ2-1
CSARGPDRNSPLHF,TGCAGTGCTAGGGGACCAGACCGTAATTCACCCCTCCACTTT,.,14,.,TRBV20-1,TRBJ1-6
CASRRGLAGEQETQYF,TGTGCCAGCAGGCGAGGACTAGCGGGGGAACAAGAGACCCAGTACTTC,.,16,TRBD2,TRBV5-4,TRBJ2-5
CSARGVRGAPYEQYF,TGCAGTGCTAGAGGTGTTCGGGGGGCACCCTACGAGCAGTACTTC,many,15,.,TRBV20-1,TRBJ2-7
CASRGGREDQPQHF,TGTGCCAGCCGCGGCGGCAGGGAGGATCAGCCCCAGCATTTT,.,14,.,TRBV7-9,TRBJ1-5
CASSRQVDTQYF,TGTGCCAGCAGTAGACAGGTAGATACGCAGTATTTT,many,12,.,TRBV12-3/TRBV12-4,TRBJ2-3
CASSWRVETQYF,TGTGCCAGCAGCTGGCGGGTCGAGACCCAGTACTTC,once,12,.,TRBV7-2,TRBJ2-5
CASSLVSGGDYNEQFF,TGTGCCAGCAGTTTGGTTAGCGGGGGGGACTACAATGAGCAGTTCTTC,.,16,TRBD2,TRBV25-1,TRBJ2-1
CSARGVETQYF,TGCAGTGCTAGAGGGGTCGAGACCCAGTACTTC,.,11,.,TRBV20-1,TRBJ2-5
CASSITYDSYPGYGYTF,TGTGCCAGTAGTATAACATATGACTCCTACCCGGGCTATGGCTACACCTTC,many,17,.,TRBV19,TRBJ1-2
CASSVVTSGGSETQYF,TGTGCCAGCAGCGTAGTCACTAGCGGGGGTTCGGAGACCCAGTACTTC,.,16,TRBD2,TRBV9,TRBJ2-5
CASSLDGTALFF,TGTGCCAGCAGCTTGGACGGGACAGCTCTGTTCTTC,.,12,TRBD1,TRBV5-4,TRBJ2-1
CASSIPGQAFF,TGTGCCAGTAGTATCCCCGGTCAAGCTTTCTTT,many,11,.,TRBV19,TRBJ1-1
CASSLKLYEQYF,TGTGCCAGCAGCTTAAAGCTCTACGAGCAGTACTTC,once,12,.,TRBV11-2,TRBJ2-7
CASSSTGGGNEQFF,TGTGCCAGCAGTTCGACGGGGGGCGGGAATGAGCAGTTCTTC,many,14,.,TRBV12-3/TRBV12-4,TRBJ2-1
CASRLDAGSTEAFF,TGTGCCAGCAGGCTAGACGCGGGGAGCACTGAAGCTTTCTTT,.,14,.,TRBV7-9,TRBJ1-1
CSAPTAARGYTF,TGCAGTGCTCCGACAGCTGCCCGTGGCTACACCTTC,.,12,.,TRBV20-1,TRBJ1-2
CASSIWARDYNEQFF,TGTGCCAGTAGTATCTGGGCCCGGGACTACAATGAGCAGTTCTTC,.,15,.,TRBV19,TRBJ2-1
CASSDPLGKTEAFF,TGTGCCAGCAGTGACCCCTTAGGGAAGACTGAAGCTTTCTTT,.,14,.,TRBV25-1,TRBJ1-1
CASSYLDYYGYTF,TGTGCCAGCAGTTACTTGGACTACTATGGCTACACCTTC,.,13,.,TRBV6-5,TRBJ1-2
CASSDTGSTGYTF,TGTGCCAGCAGTGACACAGGGTCTACCGGCTACACCTTC,.,13,.,TRBV6-4,TRBJ1-2
CASSLAGGLDTQYF,TGTGCCAGCAGCTTAGCGGGGGGCCTGGATACGCAGTATTTT,many,14,.,TRBV7-2,TRBJ2-3
CASSLTINQPQHF,TGTGCCAGCAGCTTAACTATCAATCAGCCCCAGCATTTT,few,13,.,TRBV7-9,TRBJ1-5
CASSLGQGDQPQHF,TGTGCCAGCAGTTTGGGACAGGGAGATCAGCCCCAGCATTTT,many,14,TRBD1,TRBV12-3/TRBV12-4,TRBJ1-5
CASSITTRRIENTEAFF,TGTGCCAGTAGTATAACGACTAGACGGATAGAGAACACTGAAGCTTTCTTT,many,17,.,TRBV19,TRBJ1-1
CASSYPPGVGYEQYF,TGTGCCAGCAGCTATCCCCCGGGAGTGGGATACGAGCAGTACTTC,once,15,.,TRBV7-8,TRBJ2-7
CASSRQGGLDTQYF,TGTGCCAGCAGCCGACAGGGAGGATTGGATACGCAGTATTTT,.,14,.,TRBV7-9,TRBJ2-3
CSASQGTDYGYTF,TGCAGTGCTAGTCAGGGCACAGACTATGGCTACACCTTC,.,13,.,TRBV20-1,TRBJ1-2
CSATGLSYEQYF,TGCAGTGCGACGGGACTTTCCTACGAGCAGTACTTC,.,12,.,TRBV20-1,TRBJ2-7
CASSLVQAQETQYF,TGCGCCAGCAGCTTGGTACAGGCCCAAGAGACCCAGTACTTC,few,14,.,TRBV5-1,TRBJ2-5
CASSLVLSGGSYEQYF,TGTGCCAGCAGCTTAGTCTTATCGGGGGGATCCTACGAGCAGTACTTC,many,16,TRBD2,TRBV11-2,TRBJ2-7
CASSRMIGDYTF,TGTGCCAGCAGCCGTATGATAGGGGACTACACCTTC,many,12,.,TRBV5-4,TRBJ1-2
CASSRTGLAEAFF,TGCGCCAGCAGCCGGACAGGGTTAGCTGAAGCTTTCTTT,once,13,TRBD1,TRBV4-3,TRBJ1-1
CSAIPKGTASWYEQYF,TGCAGTGCTATACCGAAGGGGACAGCATCCTGGTACGAGCAGTACTTC,.,16,TRBD1,TRBV20-1,TRBJ2-7
CATGQSYGYTF,TGTGCCACAGGACAGAGCTATGGCTACACCTTC,.,11,.,TRBV10-3,TRBJ1-2
CATSRARTNYGYTF,TGTGCCACCAGCAGAGCCAGAACTAACTATGGCTACACCTTC,once,14,.,TRBV15,TRBJ1-2
CATSRDRLNYEQYF,TGTGCCACATCTCGGGACAGATTAAACTACGAGCAGTACTTC,.,14,TRBD1,TRBV19,TRBJ2-7